These T cell receptor beta chains were read from a single sample in a study of T-cell reconstitution after alpha-beta-depleted transplantation in children. TCRdb reprocessed the PCR reads with MiXCR, giving one entry per CDR3 protein. This table has 500,000 to 650,000 distinct CDR3 sequences, over 10% appearing once. Sequenced material: PBMCs, mostly from graft donor cells, taken 360 days after TCRalphabeta/CD19-depleted stem cell transplant. The receptors were sampled from a male patient younger than 18 who had a stem cell transplant for acute myeloid leukemia, so the T cells may come from the graft donor. Both conserved end residues are part of each CDR3. A D gene is named only where the DNA matches it firmly. Size is stated for part of the rows, as once, few or many counts, or as a class when the clone is expanded.

cdr3_aa: CASSPQGEINGEQYF; cdr3_nt: TGTGCCAGCTCACCACAAGGGGAGATTAACGGTGAGCAGTACTTC; d_call: -; clone_size: -; j_call: TRBJ2-7; v_call: TRBV18
cdr3_aa: CATSRVGGALTGELFF; cdr3_nt: TGTGCCACCAGCAGGGTCGGGGGGGCGCTTACCGGGGAGCTGTTTTTT; d_call: TRBD2; clone_size: -; j_call: TRBJ2-2; v_call: TRBV15
cdr3_aa: CASSQAPGLGAKNIQYF; cdr3_nt: TGCGCCAGCAGCCAAGCACCGGGACTAGGAGCCAAAAACATTCAGTACTTC; d_call: TRBD2; clone_size: -; j_call: TRBJ2-4; v_call: TRBV4-3
cdr3_aa: CASSWALALPSYEQYF; cdr3_nt: TGCGCCAGCAGCTGGGCACTAGCGCTACCCTCCTACGAGCAGTACTTC; d_call: TRBD2; clone_size: many; j_call: TRBJ2-7; v_call: TRBV5-1
cdr3_aa: CASSPRDRDYPYEQYF; cdr3_nt: TGTGCCAGCAGCCCTCGGGACAGAGACTACCCTTACGAGCAGTACTTC; d_call: TRBD1; clone_size: many; j_call: TRBJ2-7; v_call: TRBV28
cdr3_aa: CSVEARQESSGANVLTF; cdr3_nt: TGCAGCGTTGAAGCGAGACAGGAGAGCTCTGGGGCCAACGTCCTGACTTTC; d_call: -; clone_size: many; j_call: TRBJ2-6; v_call: TRBV29-1
cdr3_aa: CASRQAAGNTIYF; cdr3_nt: TGTGCCAGCAGACAGGCCGCTGGAAACACCATATATTTT; d_call: -; clone_size: -; j_call: TRBJ1-3; v_call: TRBV3-1
cdr3_aa: CAWSALYEQYF; cdr3_nt: TGTGCCTGGAGTGCCCTCTACGAGCAGTACTTC; d_call: -; clone_size: few; j_call: TRBJ2-7; v_call: TRBV30
cdr3_aa: CASSLGPSGSSSDTQYF; cdr3_nt: TGCGCCAGCAGCTTGGGCCCTAGCGGGAGTTCATCAGATACGCAGTATTTT; d_call: TRBD2; clone_size: few; j_call: TRBJ2-3; v_call: TRBV5-1
cdr3_aa: CASSYAQLAGGNTGELFF; cdr3_nt: TGTGCCAGCAGCTACGCCCAGTTAGCGGGAGGAAACACCGGGGAGCTGTTTTTT; d_call: TRBD2; clone_size: -; j_call: TRBJ2-2; v_call: TRBV2
cdr3_aa: CASSHLQGTATYNEQFF; cdr3_nt: TGTGCCAGCAGCCACCTTCAGGGGACTGCTACCTACAATGAGCAGTTCTTC; d_call: -; clone_size: -; j_call: TRBJ2-1; v_call: TRBV3-1
cdr3_aa: CASSLSIMGLAGGPGTDTQYF; cdr3_nt: TGTGCCAGCAGTTTATCGATAATGGGACTAGCGGGAGGGCCAGGTACAGATACGCAGTATTTT; d_call: TRBD2; clone_size: -; j_call: TRBJ2-3; v_call: TRBV27
cdr3_aa: CASQQWETQYF; cdr3_nt: TGTGCCAGCCAACAGTGGGAGACCCAGTACTTC; d_call: -; clone_size: -; j_call: TRBJ2-5; v_call: TRBV6-1
cdr3_aa: CSARPRRGERSYEQYF; cdr3_nt: TGCAGTGCTAGACCCCGACGGGGGGAAAGGTCTTACGAGCAGTACTTC; d_call: TRBD2; clone_size: -; j_call: TRBJ2-7; v_call: TRBV20-1
cdr3_aa: CASSLSGNHEQYF; cdr3_nt: TGTGCCAGCAGCTTGTCCGGGAACCACGAGCAGTACTTC; d_call: -; clone_size: many; j_call: TRBJ2-7; v_call: TRBV7-9
cdr3_aa: CASSLRVGGDEQYF; cdr3_nt: TGTGCCAGCTCACTAAGGGTCGGGGGCGACGAGCAGTACTTC; d_call: -; clone_size: -; j_call: TRBJ2-7; v_call: TRBV18
cdr3_aa: CASSLSPTQYF; cdr3_nt: TGTGCCAGCAGCCTTAGCCCTACGCAGTATTTT; d_call: -; clone_size: -; j_call: TRBJ2-3; v_call: TRBV7-6
cdr3_aa: CASSPLTGSYNEQFF; cdr3_nt: TGTGCCAGCAGTCCCCTGACGGGCTCCTACAATGAGCAGTTCTTC; d_call: -; clone_size: few; j_call: TRBJ2-1; v_call: TRBV28
cdr3_aa: CASSRDRVVGQQYF; cdr3_nt: TGTGCCAGCAGCCGGGACAGGGTAGTTGGGCAGCAGTACTTC; d_call: TRBD1; clone_size: few; j_call: TRBJ2-7; v_call: TRBV7-3
cdr3_aa: CATQLAGEEETQCF; cdr3_nt: TGTGCCACCCAACTAGCGGGAGAGGAAGAGACCCAGTGCTTC; d_call: TRBD2; clone_size: -; j_call: TRBJ2-5; v_call: TRBV6-1
cdr3_aa: CSVFSGRAHNEQFF; cdr3_nt: TGCAGCGTCTTTAGCGGGAGGGCCCACAATGAGCAGTTCTTC; d_call: TRBD2; clone_size: many; j_call: TRBJ2-1; v_call: TRBV29-1
cdr3_aa: CASSSWLGGANEQFF; cdr3_nt: TGTGCCAGCAGCTCATGGCTAGGTGGGGCCAATGAGCAGTTCTTC; d_call: -; clone_size: -; j_call: TRBJ2-1; v_call: TRBV12-3/TRBV12-4
cdr3_aa: CASSVGTGGYEQYF; cdr3_nt: TGTGCCAGCTCCGTCGGGACAGGGGGCTACGAGCAGTACTTC; d_call: TRBD1; clone_size: -; j_call: TRBJ2-7; v_call: TRBV3-1
cdr3_aa: CSVESPGEAFYGYTF; cdr3_nt: TGCAGCGTTGAATCCCCTGGGGAAGCCTTCTATGGCTACACCTTC; d_call: -; clone_size: many; j_call: TRBJ1-2; v_call: TRBV29-1